This entry features one T cell receptor beta chain sequence. The antigen is unknown. These data are taken from a study of OX40 agonist ivuxolimab in advanced cancers. Background on the study: The treatment was a fully human IgG2 OX40 agonist, ivuxolimab. It was permissible to have had prior anti-PD-1, anti-PD-L1 or anti-CTLA-4 therapy, and under 45% had some. Partial responses occurred in three patients (one hepatocellular carcinoma, two cutaneous melanoma).

The CDR3 is made up of 11 amino acids. Per germline, CDR1 DFQATT and CDR2 SNEGSKA (reference sequence). V was shortened by 8 bases and J by 0 bases, with 5 bases between the two germline ends. Assay: immunoSEQ multiplex PCR; the TCRdb copy retains only in-frame clones and omits some. In the table there are fewer than 85,000 clones, under 80% of which are singletons. Findings of the study overall: CD4+ and CD8+ blood T cells expanded clonally by week 6 at 0.1 to 3.0 mg/kg.

This receptor was obtained from an adult with an advanced solid tumor such as melanoma, head and neck, liver or kidney cancer. The starting material was CD4+ or CD8+ T cells sorted from blood, obtained in a trial of the OX40 agonist ivuxolimab. This rearrangement joins TRBV20-1 to TRBJ2-1, with D uncertain. CDR3 region: CSLSSYNEQFF. CDR3 DNA: TGCAGTCTAAGCTCCTACAATGAGCAGTTCTTC.